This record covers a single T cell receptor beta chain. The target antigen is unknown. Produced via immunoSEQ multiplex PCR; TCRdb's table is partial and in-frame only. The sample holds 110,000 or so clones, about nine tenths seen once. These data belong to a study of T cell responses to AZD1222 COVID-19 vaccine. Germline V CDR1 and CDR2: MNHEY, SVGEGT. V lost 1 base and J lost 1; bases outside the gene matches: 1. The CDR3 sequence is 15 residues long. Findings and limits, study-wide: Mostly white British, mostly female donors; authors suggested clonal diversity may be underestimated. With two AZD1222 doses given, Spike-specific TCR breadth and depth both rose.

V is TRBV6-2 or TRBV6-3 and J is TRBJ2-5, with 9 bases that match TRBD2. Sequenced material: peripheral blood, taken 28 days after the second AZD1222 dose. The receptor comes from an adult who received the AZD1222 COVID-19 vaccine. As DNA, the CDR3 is TGTGCCAGCAGTTACTTAGCGGGGGTCCAAGAGACCCAGTACTTC. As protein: CASSYLAGVQETQYF.